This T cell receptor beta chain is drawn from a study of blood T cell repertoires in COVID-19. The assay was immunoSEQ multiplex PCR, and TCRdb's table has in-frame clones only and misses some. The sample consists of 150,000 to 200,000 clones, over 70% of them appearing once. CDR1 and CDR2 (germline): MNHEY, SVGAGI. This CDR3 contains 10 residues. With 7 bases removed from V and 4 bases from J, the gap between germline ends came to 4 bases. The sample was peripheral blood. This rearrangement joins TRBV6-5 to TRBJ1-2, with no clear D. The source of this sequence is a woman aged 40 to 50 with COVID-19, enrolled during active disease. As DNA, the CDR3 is TGTGCCAGCACCCTCTATGGCTACACCTTC. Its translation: CASTLYGYTF.